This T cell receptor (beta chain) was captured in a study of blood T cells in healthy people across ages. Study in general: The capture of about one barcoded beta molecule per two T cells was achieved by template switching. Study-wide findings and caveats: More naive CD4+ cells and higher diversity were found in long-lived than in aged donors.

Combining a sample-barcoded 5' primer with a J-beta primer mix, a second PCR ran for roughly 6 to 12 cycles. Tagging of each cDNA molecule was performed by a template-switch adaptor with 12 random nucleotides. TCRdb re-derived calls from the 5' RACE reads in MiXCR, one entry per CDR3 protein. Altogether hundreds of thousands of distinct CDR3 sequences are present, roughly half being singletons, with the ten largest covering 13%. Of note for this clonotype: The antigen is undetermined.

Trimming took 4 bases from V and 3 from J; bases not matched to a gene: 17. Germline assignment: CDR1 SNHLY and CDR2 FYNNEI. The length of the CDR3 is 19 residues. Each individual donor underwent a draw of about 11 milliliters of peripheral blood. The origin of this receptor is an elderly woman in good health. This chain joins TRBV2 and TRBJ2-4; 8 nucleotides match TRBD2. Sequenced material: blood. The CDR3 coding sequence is TGTGCCAGCAGTGTGGATGCCAACTTTAGCGGGACGGGCAAAAACATTCAGTACTTC. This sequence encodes CASSVDANFSGTGKNIQYF.